These 28 T cell receptor beta chains were all obtained from the same sample, sequenced in a study of blood T cells in healthy people across ages. For the second PCR, which ran for 7 to 11 cycles, a sample-barcoded 5' primer and a J-beta primer mix were used. MiXCR, applied by TCRdb to the 5' RACE reads, yields one record per CDR3 protein. Of approximately 600,000 distinct CDR3 sequences listed, approximately 50% were seen once; the top ten hold roughly 34%. Sequencing was carried out using blood. The receptors shown here come from a man aged 55 to 70 in good health.

This clonotype appeared a few times. This chain links TRBV29-1 with TRBJ2-7; TRBD1 is a possible D gene (5 bases). The CDR3 runs to 13 residues. Germline assignment: CDR1 SQVTM and CDR2 ANQGSEA. V was cut by 5 bases and J by 2 bases, with 13 bases left in between. CDR3 sequence reads: CSVTDSGTYEQYF. CDR3 in DNA: TGCAGCGTTACCGACAGTGGGACCTACGAGCAGTACTTC.

The V call is TRBV5-1, the J call TRBJ1-6; the match to TRBD1 covers 7 bases. Trimming took 0 bases from V and 8 from J; bases not matched to a gene: 5. The CDR3 consists of 15 residues. From germline, CDR1 is SGHRS and CDR2 YFSETQ. Here the CDR3 reads CASSLAGDSDSPLHF. The CDR3 DNA reads TGCGCCAGCAGCTTGGCCGGGGACAGTGATTCACCCCTCCACTTT.

This clonotype turned up a few times. This rearrangement joins TRBV6-5 to TRBJ1-2; 8 bases are shared with TRBD1. CDR3 length: 12 residues. Germline CDR1 reads MNHEY; CDR2 reads SVGAGI. V lost 5 bases to trimming and J lost 7 bases; unmatched junction nucleotides: 3. CDR3: CASSQGASGYTF. The CDR3 DNA follows: TGTGCCAGCAGTCAGGGGGCTAGTGGCTACACCTTC.

A remark on this clonotype: An end of the junction does not agree with germline; a read error may underlie this. The CDR3 spells CANSAPWRHWNSPLHF. CDR3 in DNA: TGTGCCAACAGTGCCCCATGGAGACACTGGAATTCACCCCTCCACTTT. This chain connects TRBV25-1 to TRBJ1-6; no clear D gene. The CDR3 covers 16 residues. The germline gives CDR1 MGHDK, CDR2 SYGVNS. The full variable domain, completed using reference TRBV25-1 and TRBJ1-6, is EADIYQTPRYLVIGTGKKITLECSQTMGHDKMYWYQQDPGMELHLIHYSYGVNSTEKGDLSSESTVSRIRTEHFPLTLESARPSHTSQYLCANSAPWRHWNSPLHFGNGTRLTVT.

The CDR3 region is CASSQGAGATYNEQFF. The CDR3 nucleotides read TGTGCCAGCAGCCAAGGCGCGGGAGCGACCTACAATGAGCAGTTCTTC. The chain joins TRBV3-1 to TRBJ2-1; 7 bases are shared with TRBD2. CDR3 length: 16 residues. Germline CDR1 reads LGHDT; CDR2 reads YNNKEL (reference sequence). V lost 1 base to trimming and J lost 2 bases; unmatched junction nucleotides: 5.

Notes on this clonotype: A read error may produce the germline difference seen at one junction end. V and J are TRBV18 and TRBJ2-1; 15 positions match TRBD2. The CDR3 is 16 amino acids. Germline V gives CDR1 KGHSH, CDR2 LQKENI. CDR3 sequence: CAGSPRTSGGENEQFF. CDR3 coding DNA: TGTGCCGGCTCACCCCGGACTAGCGGGGGGGAAAATGAGCAGTTCTTC.

This sequence joins TRBV20-1 and TRBJ2-7; the match to TRBD1 covers 7 bases. The J call is doubtful: the DNA matches TRBJ2-4 better. The germline V gene encodes CDR1 DFQATT and CDR2 SNEGSKA (reference sequence). This CDR3 region has 14 residues. CDR3 in DNA: TGCAGTGCTAGAGTGACAGGGTTGAAGAACATTCAGTACTTC. Its translation is CSARVTGLKNIQYF.

V usage is TRBV6-5 and J usage is TRBJ1-2, with 7 nucleotides matching TRBD1. The V gene end was trimmed by 7 bases and the J gene end by 8 bases; junction bases not matched to a gene: 16. Germline V CDR1 and CDR2: MNHEY, SVGAGI. The CDR3 contains 15 residues. The CDR3 sequence: CASNPRGGGKYGYTF. The CDR3 bases are TGTGCCAGCAACCCCCGAGGAGGGGGCAAGTACGGCTACACCTTC.

This clonotype was counted at least ten times. The V gene is TRBV10-3, the J gene TRBJ1-2; the D gene is possibly TRBD1 (5 bases). Germline V gene sequence: CDR1 ENHRY, CDR2 SYGVKD. The CDR3 is made up of 14 amino acids. The germline V and J ends were trimmed by 0 bases and 3 bases, with 8 bases remaining between them. CDR3 bases: TGTGCCATCAGTGAGTCTTGGGGGTACTATGGCTACACCTTC. Protein product: CAISESWGYYGYTF.

The V and J genes are TRBV2 and TRBJ1-5; D is uncertain. CDR1 SNHLY and CDR2 FYNNEI come from the germline V gene. V lost 8 bases to trimming and J lost 4 bases, with 18 bases between them. The CDR3 contains 15 residues. This chain's CDR3 is CASGAGPLGNQPQHF. The CDR3 DNA is TGTGCCAGCGGAGCAGGACCACTTGGGAATCAGCCCCAGCATTTT.

The chain uses TRBV6-6 and TRBJ1-2, with D unresolved. This CDR3 comprises 9 residues. Germline CDR1 is MNHNY and CDR2 is SVGAGI (reference sequence). With 8 bases removed from V and 12 bases from J, the gap between germline ends came to 10 bases. The CDR3 is CASEKGHTF. In DNA, the CDR3 is TGTGCCAGCGAGAAGGGCCACACCTTC.

This clonotype was picked up a small number of times. The rearrangement links TRBV3-1 to TRBJ1-2; D is unclear. The V gene lost 0 bases and the J gene lost 7 bases, with 12 bases spanning the gap. Germline assignment: CDR1 LGHDT and CDR2 YNNKEL (reference sequence). CDR3 length equals 14 residues. The CDR3 reads CASSQESRQGGYTF. The CDR3 DNA follows: TGTGCCAGCAGCCAAGAATCCCGACAAGGTGGCTACACCTTC. Supplemented by reference TRBV3-1 and TRBJ1-2, the full variable domain reads DTAVSQTPKYLVTQMGNDKSIKCEQNLGHDTMYWYKQDSKKFLKIMFSYNNKELIINETVPNRFSPKSPDKAHLNLHINSLELGDSAVYFCASSQESRQGGYTFGSGTRLTVV.

The V and J genes are TRBV7-6 and TRBJ2-2; a possible D gene is TRBD1 (6 bases). With 4 bases removed from V and 4 bases from J, the gap between germline ends came to 16 bases. CDR3 length equals 16 residues. Germline CDR1 reads SGHVS; CDR2 reads FNYEAQ. Written as DNA, the CDR3 is TGTGCCAGCAGCTCACTAAAACAGGGATTCACCGGGGAGCTGTTTTTT. It translates to CASSSLKQGFTGELFF.

This chain's CDR3 is CASSIYRQSTDTQYF. The CDR3 bases are TGTGCCAGCAGCATTTACAGACAATCCACAGATACGCAGTATTTT. The chain uses TRBV12-3 or TRBV12-4 and TRBJ2-3; D unclear. V lost 6 bases to trimming and J lost 2 bases, with 15 bases between them. The CDR3 has 15 amino acids.

J is TRBJ1-5 and V is TRBV15, with D possibly being TRBD1 (5 bases). The CDR3 is made up of 14 amino acids. Germline V lookup: CDR1 LNHNV, CDR2 YYDKDF (reference sequence). V lost 1 base and J lost 7, with 11 bases in between. The DNA for the CDR3 is TGTGCCACCAGCAGAGGGGGGGGAGGCCAGCCCCAGCATTTT. Encoded protein: CATSRGGGGQPQHF.

This chain's CDR3 is CASSEIVHYGYTF. CDR3 DNA: TGTGCCAGCAGTGAAATAGTTCACTATGGCTACACCTTC. V is TRBV2 and J is TRBJ1-2, with D hard to call. The CDR3 spans 13 residues. Trimming stripped 2 bases from V and 3 bases from J, with 7 bases between. Germline loops: CDR1 SNHLY, CDR2 FYNNEI. Full variable domain (rest looked up from reference TRBV2 and TRBJ1-2): EPEVTQTPSHQVTQMGQEVILRCVPISNHLYFYWYRQILGQKVEFLVSFYNNEISEKSEIFDDQFSVERPDGSNFTLKIRSTKLEDSAMYFCASSEIVHYGYTFGSGTRLTVV.

This chain joins TRBV5-1 and TRBJ2-1, with D possibly matching TRBD2 (6 bases). The CDR3 totals 15 residues. The V end was cut by 4 bases, the J end by 1 base, with 12 bases between. Germline CDR1 SGHRS, CDR2 YFSETQ. Written as DNA, the CDR3 is TGCGCCAGCAGCCCGGAGGGGCCATCCTACAATGAGCAGTTCTTC. Protein sequence: CASSPEGPSYNEQFF.

V usage is TRBV25-1 and J usage is TRBJ2-4; 7 bases align to TRBD1. The end of the DNA fits TRBJ2-7 better, so the J call may be wrong. The CDR3 spans 13 residues. CDR1 is MGHDK and CDR2 is SYGVNS in the germline V gene. CDR3 DNA: TGTGCCAGCGGCCGGGGACAGTTTGGCGAGCAGTACTTC. It codes for CASGRGQFGEQYF.

The sample holds a few counts of this clonotype. The rearrangement joins TRBV24-1 to TRBJ2-5, with 7 bases fitting TRBD1. This CDR3 is 15 amino acids long. CDR1 is KGHDR and CDR2 is SFDVKD in the germline V gene. The V gene end was trimmed by 3 bases and the J gene end by 2 bases; junction bases not matched to a gene: 5. This chain's CDR3 is CATSDIQGPQETQYF. CDR3 DNA sequence: TGTGCCACCAGTGATATACAGGGGCCACAAGAGACCCAGTACTTC.

The chain has TRBV7-6 and TRBJ2-5; 7 bases align to TRBD1. The CDR3 spans 13 residues. Germline loops: CDR1 SGHVS, CDR2 FNYEAQ. Germline trimming cut 3 bases from V and 5 bases from J; bases unmatched to any gene: 3. This chain's CDR3 is CASSLGQYETQYF. In nucleotides, the CDR3 is TGTGCCAGCAGCTTGGGACAGTACGAGACCCAGTACTTC. Using reference TRBV7-6 and TRBJ2-5 for the parts outside the CDR3, the full variable domain is GAGVSQSPRYKVTKRGQDVALRCDPISGHVSLYWYRQALGQGPEFLTYFNYEAQQDKSGLPNDRFSAERPEGSISTLTIQRTEQRDSAMYRCASSLGQYETQYFGPGTRLLVL.

The chain joins TRBV29-1 to TRBJ2-7; D may be TRBD2 (5 bases). The V gene lost 5 bases and the J gene lost 7 bases, with 21 bases spanning the gap. The germline CDR1 and CDR2 sequences are SQVTM and ANQGSEA. The CDR3 consists of 14 residues. Written as DNA, the CDR3 is TGCAGCGTTCCCCTGGTCGGTTCCAGCGGAGAGCAGTACTTC. The encoded protein is CSVPLVGSSGEQYF.

This clonotype was found a few times. This chain uses TRBV4-2 with TRBJ2-7; D gene uncertain. Deletions cut 1 base from V and 4 bases from J, with 11 bases between. The CDR3 totals 14 residues. Germline V lookup: CDR1 LGHNA, CDR2 YNFKEQ. The CDR3 coding sequence is TGTGCCAGCAGCCAAGTTCAAGGATCTTACGAGCAGTACTTC. This translates into CASSQVQGSYEQYF.

CDR3 DNA sequence: TGCGCCAGCAGTGAGTCGCGGCTAGTGGTACACGAGCAGTACTTC. This encodes CASSESRLVVHEQYF. The chain couples TRBV10-2 to TRBJ2-7; D gene unclear. CDR1 and CDR2 from the germline V gene are WSHSY and SAAADI. V was clipped by 0 bases and J by 5 bases, with 14 bases between them. This CDR3 comprises 15 residues.

This rearrangement joins TRBV11-2 to TRBJ2-3; 8 positions match TRBD2. J was trimmed by 6 bases and V by 3 bases; bases with no gene match: 11. Germline V gene lookup returns CDR1 SGHAT and CDR2 FQNNGV. The CDR3 extends over 16 amino acids. The DNA of the CDR3 is TGTGCCAGCAGCTTTGGAGCCGGGGGGGCCCCGGATACGCAGTATTTT. This sequence encodes CASSFGAGGAPDTQYF.

The chain combines TRBV27 with TRBJ2-7; D not resolved. CDR1 is MNHEY, CDR2 SMNVEV, per germline (reference sequence). The CDR3 spans 15 residues. The V gene lost 6 bases and the J gene lost 3 bases, with 18 bases spanning the gap. The chain's CDR3 is CASSPQRRQHYEQYF. CDR3 in DNA: TGTGCCAGCAGCCCCCAGAGGAGACAACACTACGAGCAGTACTTC.

There are a few counts of this clonotype. J is TRBJ2-1 and V is TRBV6-1; D unclear. This CDR3 comprises 12 residues. Trimming removed 6 bases from V and 8 bases from J, with 11 bases in between. The germline gives CDR1 MNHNS, CDR2 SASEGT. The chain's CDR3 is CASRKSRDEQFF. The CDR3 DNA sequence: TGTGCCAGCAGAAAAAGTAGGGATGAGCAGTTCTTC.

The genes are TRBV7-2 and TRBJ2-3; D gene unclear. The CDR3 loop spans 13 amino acids. The germline gives CDR1 SGHTA, CDR2 FQGNSA. Deletions cut 5 bases from V and 8 bases from J, with 14 bases between. The CDR3 sequence: CASSVSRAGTQYF. CDR3 coding DNA: TGTGCCAGCAGCGTCTCCCGGGCAGGTACGCAGTATTTT.

The chain employs TRBV20-1 and TRBJ1-2, with 8 bases identical to TRBD1. This CDR3 has 13 amino acids. Germline-derived CDR1 and CDR2 are DFQATT and SNEGSKA (reference sequence). V dropped 5 bases and J dropped 7; count of bases not matched to a gene: 9. The DNA for the CDR3 is TGCAGTGCTTCGGACAGGGAGATTCGTGGCTACACCTTC. Translation: CSASDREIRGYTF.